This T cell receptor (beta chain) originates from a study of cytotoxic CD8 clonotypes in ibrutinib-treated CLL. Study background: Patients attained about 25 partial and 2 complete responses; at median around 68 months, around 15 remained remitted while approximately twelve progressed.

Libraries were prepared by immunoSEQ multiplex PCR; TCRdb keeps only in-frame clonotypes and omits some of them. The sample contains about 80,000 clones, about four fifths of which appear only once. General study results and limits: Public clonotypes, an uncommon group, contracted or remained stable on treatment.

V was clipped by 10 bases and J by 4 bases, with 17 bases between them. The CDR3 extends over 15 amino acids. Looked up from germline, CDR1 is LNHDA and CDR2 is SQIVND (reference sequence). For this clone: What it binds is unknown.

The input for sequencing was PBMCs, taken after 12 months of ibrutinib treatment. The chain links TRBV19 to TRBJ2-6; possibly TRBD1 for D (6 bases). The source of this sequence is a human donor with chronic lymphocytic leukemia. DNA for the CDR3: TGTGCCACCTGGGGGCCCCCTCTGGGGGCCAACGTCCTGACTTTC. This translates into CATWGPPLGANVLTF.